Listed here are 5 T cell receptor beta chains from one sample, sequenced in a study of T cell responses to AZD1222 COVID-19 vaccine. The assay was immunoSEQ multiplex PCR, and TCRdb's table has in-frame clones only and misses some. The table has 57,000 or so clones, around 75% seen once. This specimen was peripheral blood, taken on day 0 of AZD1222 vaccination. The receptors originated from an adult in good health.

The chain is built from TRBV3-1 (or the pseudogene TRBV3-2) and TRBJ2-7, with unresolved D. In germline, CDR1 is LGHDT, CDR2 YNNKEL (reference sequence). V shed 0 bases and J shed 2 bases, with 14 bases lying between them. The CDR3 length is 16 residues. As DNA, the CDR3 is TGTGCCAGCAGCCAAGATAGGCCACTTACAACCTACGAGCAGTACTTC. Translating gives CASSQDRPLTTYEQYF.

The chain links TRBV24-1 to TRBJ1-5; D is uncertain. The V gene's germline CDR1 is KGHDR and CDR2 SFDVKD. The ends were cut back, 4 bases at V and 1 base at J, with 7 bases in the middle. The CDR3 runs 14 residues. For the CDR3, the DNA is TGTGCCACCAGTGACGGACGGAGCAATCAGCCCCAGCATTTT. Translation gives CATSDGRSNQPQHF.

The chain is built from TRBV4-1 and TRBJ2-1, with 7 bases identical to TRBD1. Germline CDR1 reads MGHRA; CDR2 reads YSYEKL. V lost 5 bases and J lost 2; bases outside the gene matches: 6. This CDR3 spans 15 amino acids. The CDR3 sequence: CASSVQGQPYNEQFF. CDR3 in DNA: TGCGCCAGCAGCGTACAGGGGCAACCCTACAATGAGCAGTTCTTC.

As DNA, the CDR3 is TGTGCCAGCAGCTTAGAGCGGGCTAGCTCTATGAGGGAGACCCAGTACTTC. This gives the protein CASSLERASSMRETQYF. V usage is TRBV11-2 and J usage is TRBJ2-5; maybe TRBD2 (5 bases). CDR1 and CDR2 from the germline V gene are SGHAT and FQNNGV. CDR3 length: 17 amino acids. Trimming shortened V by 0 bases and J by 5 bases, and 19 bases separated the two germline ends.

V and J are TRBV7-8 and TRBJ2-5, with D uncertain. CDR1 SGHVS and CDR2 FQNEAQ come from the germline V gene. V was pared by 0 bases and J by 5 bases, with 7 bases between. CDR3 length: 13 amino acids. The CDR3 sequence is CASSLAGLETQYF. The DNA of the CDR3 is TGTGCCAGCAGCTTAGCAGGCCTCGAGACCCAGTACTTC.